This T cell receptor beta chain was captured by sequencing in a study of glioma-infiltrating T cells after dendritic cell vaccination. Repertoires were generated with immunoSEQ multiplex PCR, while TCRdb's copy carries only in-frame clones and drops some. The sample yields tens of thousands of clones, more than 75% seen once. Study-level points and caveats: Survival was not directly related to TCR clonality in these patients.

V was clipped by 4 bases and J by 6 bases; unmatched bases: 8. CDR1 MGHRA and CDR2 YSYEKL come from the germline V gene. CDR3 size: 14 residues. Turning to this clone: Its antigen is currently unknown.

The material was blood, obtained before dendritic cell vaccination. The clonotype comes from a human donor with glioblastoma. The chain carries TRBV4-1 and TRBJ2-7, with TRBD1 matching 8 bases. In nucleotides, the CDR3 is TGCGCCAGCAGCCTACTGACAGGGGATGGCGAGCAGTACTTC. It encodes CASSLLTGDGEQYF.